A single sample gave rise to the 4 T cell receptor beta chains below, sequenced in a study of T cells after yellow fever vaccination. TCRdb recomputed calls from the 5' RACE reads with MiXCR, one row per CDR3 protein. The sample has approximately 120,000 distinct CDR3 sequences, about 7% seen once. Sequenced here: CD4+ T cells sorted from PBMCs, sampled less than 11 days after the first yellow fever vaccination. These receptor sequences come from a man aged 18-30 years who received the YFV17D yellow fever vaccine.

This clonotype has only a few counts. The chain has TRBV11-2 and TRBJ1-1, with 8 positions matching TRBD1. J was trimmed by 4 bases and V by 2 bases; bases with no gene match: 9. The germline V gene has CDR1 SGHAT and CDR2 FQNNGV. CDR3 size: 16 residues. CDR3 sequence reads: CASSLLDRAGGTEAFF. The CDR3 bases are TGTGCCAGCAGCTTACTGGACAGGGCGGGCGGCACTGAAGCTTTCTTT.

This clonotype has at least ten counts. The chain employs TRBV12-3 or TRBV12-4 and TRBJ1-2; D call uncertain. CDR3 length: 13 amino acids. Trimming cost V 3 bases and J 8 bases, with 13 bases left between them. The CDR3 nucleotides read TGTGCCAGCAGTTTTGGCCAGGTCGAAGGCTACACCTTC. The encoded protein is CASSFGQVEGYTF.

This clonotype was found many times. V usage is TRBV6-1 and J usage is TRBJ1-5, with D perhaps matching TRBD1 (5 bases). This CDR3 has 15 amino acids. V was pared by 6 bases and J by 0 bases, with 12 bases between. Looked up from germline, CDR1 is MNHNS and CDR2 is SASEGT. The CDR3: CASSRDYNSNQPQHF. DNA for the CDR3: TGTGCCAGCAGCCGGGACTACAATAGCAATCAGCCCCAGCATTTT.

This clonotype was detected ten times or more. V is TRBV29-1 and J is TRBJ1-1; D might be TRBD1 (5 bases). V was cut by 6 bases and J by 0 bases, with 14 bases left in between. The length of the CDR3 is 14 residues. The germline CDR1 and CDR2 sequences are SQVTM and ANQGSEA. As DNA, the CDR3 is TGCAGCGTAGTTCAGGGTTTGGTGAACACTGAAGCTTTCTTT. This codes for CSVVQGLVNTEAFF.